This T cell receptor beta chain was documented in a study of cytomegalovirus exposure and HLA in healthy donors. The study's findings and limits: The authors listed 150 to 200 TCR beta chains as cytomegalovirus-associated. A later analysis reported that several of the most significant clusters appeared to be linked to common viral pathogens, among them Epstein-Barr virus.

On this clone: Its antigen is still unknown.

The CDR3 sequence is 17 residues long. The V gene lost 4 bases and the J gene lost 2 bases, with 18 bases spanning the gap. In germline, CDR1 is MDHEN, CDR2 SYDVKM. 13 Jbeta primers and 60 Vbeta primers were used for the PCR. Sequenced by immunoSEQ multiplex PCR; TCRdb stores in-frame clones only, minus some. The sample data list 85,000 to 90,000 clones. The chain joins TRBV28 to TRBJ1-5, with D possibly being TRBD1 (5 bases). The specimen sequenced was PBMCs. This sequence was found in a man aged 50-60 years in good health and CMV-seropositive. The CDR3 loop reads CASSSYWGPARNQPQHF. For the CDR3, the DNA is TGTGCCAGCAGTTCCTACTGGGGCCCGGCGCGCAATCAGCCCCAGCATTTT.